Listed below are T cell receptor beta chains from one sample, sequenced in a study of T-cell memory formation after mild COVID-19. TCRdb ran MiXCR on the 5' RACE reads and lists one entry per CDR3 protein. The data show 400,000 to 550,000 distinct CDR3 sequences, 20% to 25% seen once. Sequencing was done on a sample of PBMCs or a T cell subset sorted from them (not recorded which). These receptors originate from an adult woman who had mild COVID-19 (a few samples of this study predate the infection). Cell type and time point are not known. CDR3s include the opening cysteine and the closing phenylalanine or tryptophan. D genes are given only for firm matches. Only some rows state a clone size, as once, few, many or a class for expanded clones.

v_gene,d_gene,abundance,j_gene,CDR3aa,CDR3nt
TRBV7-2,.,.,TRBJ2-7,CASSFQEDYEQYF,TGTGCCAGCAGCTTTCAGGAGGACTACGAGCAGTACTTC
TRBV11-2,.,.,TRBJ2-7,CASSLGIWGADSYEQYF,TGTGCCAGCAGCTTAGGAATCTGGGGTGCAGACTCCTACGAGCAGTACTTC
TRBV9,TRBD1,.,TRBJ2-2,CASSSNRGETGELFF,TGTGCCAGCAGCTCTAACAGGGGTGAGACCGGGGAGCTGTTTTTT
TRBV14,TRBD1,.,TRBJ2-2,CASSFRDRDFLTGELFF,TGTGCCAGCAGCTTCCGGGACAGGGATTTTTTGACCGGGGAGCTGTTTTTT
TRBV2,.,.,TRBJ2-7,CASSPVGGPGTYEQYF,TGTGCCAGCAGCCCAGTCGGGGGGCCGGGAACCTACGAGCAGTACTTC
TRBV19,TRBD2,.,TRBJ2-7,CASSIGPSGIGEQYF,TGTGCCAGTAGTATAGGTCCTAGCGGGATCGGGGAGCAGTACTTC
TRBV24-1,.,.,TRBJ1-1,CATRGLNTEAFF,TGTGCCACCAGGGGGCTTAATACTGAAGCTTTCTTT
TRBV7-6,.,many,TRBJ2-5,CASSSRRGETQYF,TGTGCCAGCAGCTCACGACGAGGAGAGACCCAGTACTTC
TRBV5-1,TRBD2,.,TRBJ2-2,CASSKSGTSGGANTGELFF,TGCGCCAGCAGCAAGTCCGGGACTAGCGGGGGGGCCAACACCGGGGAGCTGTTTTTT
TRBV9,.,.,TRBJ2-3,CASQTGGSLTDTQYF,TGTGCCAGCCAGACTGGAGGGTCCCTCACAGATACGCAGTATTTT
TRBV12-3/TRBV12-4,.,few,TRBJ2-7,CASSPPRDSFEQYF,TGTGCCAGCAGTCCCCCGAGGGATTCCTTCGAGCAGTACTTC
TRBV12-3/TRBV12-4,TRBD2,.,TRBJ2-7,CASRIAGGPREQYF,TGTGCCAGCAGGATAGCGGGAGGCCCCCGCGAGCAGTACTTC
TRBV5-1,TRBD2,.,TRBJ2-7,CASSLESPSGGALYEQYF,TGCGCCAGCAGCTTGGAATCGCCTAGCGGGGGGGCCTTATACGAGCAGTACTTC